The 22 T cell receptor beta chains presented below share a single source sample, sequenced in a study of blood T cell repertoires in COVID-19. Sequencing used immunoSEQ multiplex PCR; TCRdb keeps in-frame clones, though not all of them. Here the sample spans around 140,000 clones, 88% being singletons. The sample was peripheral blood. These TCRs come from a human donor with COVID-19, enrolled during active disease. The donor label of this sample is uncertain.

A single count supports this clone. One end of the junction varies from germline; a read error may be responsible. The chain uses TRBV19 and TRBJ1-1; 8 bases are shared with TRBD1. The CDR3 runs to 11 residues. Germline V CDR1 and CDR2: LNHDA, SQIVND (reference sequence). CDR3 residues: CVTGEGTEAFF. The CDR3 DNA reads TGCGTGACAGGGGAGGGCACTGAAGCTTTCTTT. The full variable domain, with the rest looked up from reference TRBV19 and TRBJ1-1, is DGGITQSPKYLFRKEGQNVTLSCEQNLNHDAMYWYRQDPGQGLRLIYYSQIVNDFQKGDIAEGYSVSREKKESFPLTVTSAQKNPTAFYLCVTGEGTEAFFGQGTRLTVV.

This clone was detected a few times. The chain employs TRBV3-1 (or the pseudogene TRBV3-2) and TRBJ2-7, with D uncertain. Germline assignment: CDR1 LGHDT and CDR2 YNNKEL (reference sequence). Between the trimmed V and J ends, which lost 4 bases and 5 bases, there was a span of 6 bases. The CDR3 contains 11 residues. Written as DNA, the CDR3 is TGTGCCAGCAGCCTCGGAGACGAGCAGTACTTC. Its protein product is CASSLGDEQYF.

To note about this clone: Germline and junction disagree at one end, which may indicate a read error. The chain employs TRBV7-7 and TRBJ2-2; tentative D call: TRBD1 (7 bases). The CDR3 covers 16 residues. Germline V gene sequence: CDR1 SSHAT, CDR2 FNYEAQ (reference sequence). CDR3 coding DNA: TGTGCTAGCAGCTTAGGAGGGGGCTTTGCCACCGGGGAGCTGTTTTTT. Amino acid sequence: CASSLGGGFATGELFF.

The V and J genes are TRBV7-9 and TRBJ2-2; tentatively, D is TRBD2 (5 bases). Deletions cut 6 bases from V and 0 bases from J, with 14 bases between. The V gene's germline CDR1 is SEHNR and CDR2 FQNEAQ (reference sequence). There are 16 residues in the CDR3. CDR3 region: CASRGLRAANTGELFF. CDR3 nucleotides: TGTGCCAGCAGGGGTCTGAGGGCGGCGAACACCGGGGAGCTGTTTTTT.

The gene calls are TRBV7-3 and TRBJ2-5; D is undetermined. Germline CDR1 and CDR2: SGHTA and FQGTGA. This CDR3 is built from 13 residues. Deletions cut 3 bases from V and 1 base from J, with 6 bases between. The DNA of the CDR3 is TGTGCCAGCAGCTTTAGTTTCCAAGAGACCCAGTACTTC. It encodes CASSFSFQETQYF.

This clone was counted only a few times. V is TRBV5-1 and J is TRBJ1-1; 8 nucleotides line up with TRBD1. The CDR3 runs 14 residues. Germline V gene data show CDR1 as SGHRS and CDR2 as YFSETQ. Trimming at V came to 5 bases and at J to 5 bases, leaving 8 bases not matched to a gene. The CDR3 sequence is CASRLTGEGTEAFF. The CDR3 coding sequence is TGCGCCAGCAGACTGACAGGGGAGGGAACTGAAGCTTTCTTT. The whole variable domain, filled in from reference TRBV5-1 and TRBJ1-1, reads KAGVTQTPRYLIKTRGQQVTLSCSPISGHRSVSWYQQTPGQGLQFLFEYFSETQRNKGNFPGRFSGRQFSNSRSEMNVSTLELGDSALYLCASRLTGEGTEAFFGQGTRLTVV.

V gene TRBV5-6 combines with J gene TRBJ2-7; 8 bases match TRBD2. Unmatched junction bases numbered 9, after V lost 6 bases and J lost 1 base. This CDR3 contains 15 residues. Per germline, CDR1 SGHDT and CDR2 YYEEEE. The CDR3 sequence is CASTLTGTSSYEQYF. CDR3 nucleotides: TGTGCCAGCACGCTGACCGGGACTAGTTCCTACGAGCAGTACTTC.

The genes are TRBV10-3 and TRBJ1-2; D remains unclear. Germline assignment: CDR1 ENHRY and CDR2 SYGVKD. V was clipped by 4 bases and J by 5 bases, with 20 bases between them. This CDR3 is 16 amino acids long. The CDR3 region is CAISANSGPAGYGYTF. For the CDR3, the DNA is TGTGCCATCAGTGCCAATAGCGGACCGGCGGGATATGGCTACACCTTC.

The chain has TRBV6-5 and TRBJ1-1; the D is unclear. This CDR3 spans 14 amino acids. Trimming took off 6 bases at V and 1 base at J, with 12 bases between the two ends. Looked up from germline, CDR1 is MNHEY and CDR2 is SVGAGI. CDR3 sequence reads: CASSLGRWNTEAFF. In nucleotides, the CDR3 is TGTGCCAGCAGCCTGGGCCGGTGGAACACTGAAGCTTTCTTT.

The V gene is TRBV19, the J gene TRBJ1-5; D is ambiguous. The CDR3 loop spans 13 amino acids. Germline CDR1 reads LNHDA; CDR2 reads SQIVND (reference sequence). The V end lost 8 bases, the J end lost 5 bases, and 13 bases lay between the germline ends. The CDR3: CASSFASDQPQHF. CDR3 nucleotides: TGTGCCAGTTCCTTTGCCTCGGATCAGCCCCAGCATTTT.

DNA for the CDR3: TGTGCCAGCAGCGGGCAGGGTGAGGTGAACACTGAAGCTTTCTTT. This codes for CASSGQGEVNTEAFF. The chain recombines TRBV9 with TRBJ1-1; D may be TRBD1 (5 bases). Trimming took off 3 bases at V and 0 bases at J, with 12 bases between the two ends. There are 15 residues in the CDR3. Germline assignment: CDR1 SGDLS and CDR2 YYNGEE. Together with reference TRBV9 and TRBJ1-1, the CDR3 gives the full variable domain: DSGVTQTPKHLITATGQRVTLRCSPRSGDLSVYWYQQSLDQGLQFLIQYYNGEERAKGNILERFSAQQFPDLHSELNLSSLELGDSALYFCASSGQGEVNTEAFFGQGTRLTVV.

The chain combines TRBV27 with TRBJ1-2; D possibly corresponds to TRBD1 (6 bases). The CDR3 runs to 16 residues. Germline CDR1 is MNHEY and CDR2 is SMNVEV (reference sequence). The V gene lost 0 bases and the J gene lost 2 bases, with 13 bases spanning the gap. CDR3 sequence (DNA): TGTGCCAGCAGTTTATCACCCCCCAGGGGCAACTATGGCTACACCTTC. Translation gives CASSLSPPRGNYGYTF.

This chain uses TRBV4-1 with TRBJ1-2; D is undetermined. This CDR3 contains 16 residues. Trimming shortened V by 5 bases and J by 2 bases, and 18 bases separated the two germline ends. Germline CDR1 and CDR2: MGHRA and YSYEKL. The CDR3 DNA is TGCGCCAGCAGCTTGCGTCCCGGTCAGAGGAACTATGGCTACACCTTC. Protein product: CASSLRPGQRNYGYTF.

The chain couples TRBV19 to TRBJ1-5, with TRBD1 matching 8 bases. V gave up 6 bases and J gave up 6 bases; unmatched junction bases: 10. This CDR3 has 15 residues. CDR1 LNHDA and CDR2 SQIVND come from the germline V gene (reference sequence). CDR3 DNA: TGTGCCAGTAGCCCGACAGGGGTCGGCGGTCAGCCCCAGCATTTT. It specifies CASSPTGVGGQPQHF.

The V gene is TRBV24-1, the J gene TRBJ2-7; unclear D gene. CDR3 length: 12 residues. V was cut by 12 bases and J by 9 bases, with 20 bases left in between. Per the germline V gene, CDR1 is KGHDR and CDR2 is SFDVKD. CDR3 DNA: TGTGCCCATTGGAGCCAGCGCTACCGGCAGTACTTC. It translates to CAHWSQRYRQYF.

CDR3 loop: CASSQWTRRETQYF. The CDR3 DNA reads as TGTGCCAGCAGTCAATGGACTAGACGAGAGACCCAGTACTTC. The chain is built from TRBV3-1 (or the pseudogene TRBV3-2) and TRBJ2-5; 7 bases fit TRBD2. Germline values: CDR1 LGHDT, CDR2 YNNKEL (reference sequence). With 6 bases clipped from V and 4 bases from J, the junction kept 8 bases outside the gene matches. The CDR3 is 14 residues long.

The chain joins TRBV6-6 to TRBJ1-5; D possibly corresponds to TRBD1 (5 bases). Trimming took 7 bases from V and 0 from J, leaving 13 bases between them. This CDR3 comprises 15 residues. Looked up from germline, CDR1 is MNHNY and CDR2 is SVGAGI (reference sequence). The CDR3 nucleotides are TGTGCCAGCACCCGGACACGGAATAGCAATCAGCCCCAGCATTTT. As protein: CASTRTRNSNQPQHF.

V and J are TRBV19 and TRBJ1-5; TRBD1 matches 7 bases. Germline CDR1 reads LNHDA; CDR2 reads SQIVND (reference sequence). The CDR3 spans 17 residues. V shed 6 bases and J 0 bases; nucleotides not matched to a gene: 11. The CDR3 spells CASSTGTADYSNQPQHF. The CDR3 DNA reads as TGTGCCAGTAGCACCGGGACAGCCGATTATAGCAATCAGCCCCAGCATTTT.

This chain joins TRBV7-8 and TRBJ1-5; D is ambiguous. The CDR3 is 15 residues long. V was clipped by 5 bases and J by 5 bases, with 16 bases between them. Germline CDR1 SGHVS, CDR2 FQNEAQ. Here the CDR3 DNA reads TGTGCCAGCAGCCTCAGACAACAAATTGATCAGCCCCAGCATTTT. Protein sequence: CASSLRQQIDQPQHF.

The chain recombines TRBV6-5 with TRBJ1-5; 9 bases line up with TRBD1. The CDR3 covers 13 residues. J gave up 11 bases and V 6 bases, and 8 bases lay outside the gene matches. Germline V CDR1 and CDR2: MNHEY, SVGAGI. In DNA form, the CDR3 reads TGTGCCAGCAGAAGACAGGGGGGCGTTTCCCAGCATTTT. Translated, it gives CASRRQGGVSQHF.

V is TRBV5-1 and J is TRBJ2-3, with TRBD2 matching over 13 bases. With V trimmed by 0 bases and J by 1 base, 8 bases remained unmatched. This CDR3 has 19 amino acids. Germline V gives CDR1 SGHRS, CDR2 YFSETQ. CDR3: CASSLAGLAGVGGTDTQYF. In nucleotides, the CDR3 is TGCGCCAGCAGCTTGGCCGGACTAGCGGGAGTTGGAGGCACAGATACGCAGTATTTT.

This clone showed up just a few times. The V gene is TRBV7-9, the J gene TRBJ1-2; D is perhaps TRBD1 (6 bases). V was clipped by 2 bases and J by 3 bases, with 16 bases between them. CDR3 length equals 16 residues. The germline CDR1 and CDR2 sequences are SEHNR and FQNEAQ (reference sequence). The CDR3 sequence is CASSLKGGKSDYGYTF. The CDR3 DNA sequence: TGTGCCAGCAGCTTAAAGGGGGGGAAGTCAGACTATGGCTACACCTTC.